This note documents a single TCR beta chain sequence. Its antigen remains unidentified. No much larger clone exists at a distance of one base, and base qualities are not known. Receptor amplification or capture employed the immunoSEQ multiplex PCR assay. The multiplex PCR relied on a mix of 60 forward primers for TCR Vbeta segments and 13 reverse primers for TCR Jbeta segments. The CDR3 region of rearranged TCR beta genes was amplified from genomic DNA by a multiplex PCR assay. On the Illumina HiSeq System, the amplified TCR beta libraries were sequenced as 87-base-pair reads. Concerning the study's data processing: A later analysis tallied roughly 76 million unique TCR beta chains across the 700 or so repertoires, and around 10 million of those chains were shared by two or more donors. Raw reads were error-corrected and collapsed into unique sequences by a nearest-neighbor algorithm in which closely related sequences were merged to remove PCR and sequencing errors. CDR3 sequences were aligned to IMGT reference sequences to assign V, D and J gene segments. Each retained sequence needed at least a six-nucleotide match to both a V gene segment and a J gene segment. A rearrangement was called productive if the CDR3 had no stop codons and remained in frame with V and J, and every other rearrangement was called non-productive. Following IMGT convention, CDR3 was defined as the stretch from the second conserved V-encoded cysteine up to the conserved J-encoded phenylalanine. The earlier analysis of a few hundred of the donors excluded any sequence lacking an unambiguous match to a single V gene segment. An earlier analysis of fewer than 650 of the donors classified V segments as functional when productive rearrangements were above 56.7% and as segregating when the standard deviation between donors was above 5%. A statistical classification framework was built to diagnose cytomegalovirus status from the catalog of TCR beta chain sequences. V and J gene assignment, in a later analysis, came from comparing TCR nucleotide sequences with IMGT/GENE-DB human TR gene sequences. The TCRdist pipeline was used in a later analysis to assign CDR3 sequences and most-parsimonious VDJ recombination scenarios. In a later analysis, each TCR beta chain was defined by its CDR3 amino acid sequence together with its V-gene family, and reads without a unique V-gene family were excluded. A later analysis removed 600 or so highly shared, low-generation-probability nucleotide sequences to deal with suspected cross-contamination and a sequencing artifact. In a later analysis, a clonal expansion index was calculated for each public chain from normalized within-repertoire ranks of inferred template counts. Generation probabilities in a later analysis came from a VDJ recombination model fitted to out-of-frame rearrangements, and those results were checked against IGoR. Hypergeometric tests were used in a later analysis to score TCR-TCR, TCR-HLA and TCR-CMV co-occurrence, with a repertoire-size bias correction applied to the TCR pairs. False discovery rates were estimated in a later analysis by permuting HLA or CMV assignments 20 times. In a later analysis, co-occurring TCRs were grouped using DBSCAN, with TCRdist sequence similarity added in when clustering inside HLA-allele-positive subsets. Repertoires with fewer than 30,000 or more than 120,000 public chains, plus five repertoires with anomalous nucleotide sharing, were excluded from co-occurrence clustering. Here the immuneACCESS table is served through TCRdb, limited to in-frame sequences with V and J called. Missing clones are a known gap in these copies; in checked studies unresolved V genes cover under half, and the rest lacks a known reason. The V and J calls and clone size are taken from that table; D and trimming were inferred from the DNA. The sample table lists around 190,000 clones, 81% of them with a count of one. The ten largest make up around 3.5% of the sample.

This entry belongs to a study of cytomegalovirus exposure and HLA in healthy donors (dated by TCRdb to 2016 to 2017). Some background on the complete study: An earlier analysis of a few hundred of the donors reported 276 Gb of sequence data and 117 million unique TCR beta sequences obtained from approximately 180 million T cells. An early release that covered some 630 HLA-typed donors contained approximately 300 gigabases of sequencing data and around 80 million unique TCR sequences. Among the roughly 400 genotyped donors, around 81% belonged to the genetic ancestry cluster associated with self-reported Caucasian donors. The study was designed to test whether signatures of past pathogen exposure could be identified by cataloging public T cell receptors. The T cell repertoires of under 750 subjects were profiled by immunosequencing and related to cytomegalovirus serostatus. Besides the first cohort of roughly 660 subjects, a separate validation cohort made up of roughly 130 different subjects was used. High-throughput TCR immunosequencing, statistical association of individual TCRs with disease status, and machine learning were combined to predict cytomegalovirus infection status. A later analysis re-examined previously published TCR beta repertoires from around 670 donors and added high-resolution HLA genotyping to investigate patterns of TCR occurrence. Rather than using new phenotypic data, the later analysis identified candidate immune exposures from TCR beta sequences and from how often those sequences occurred across donors. In an earlier analysis of a few hundred of the donors, high-throughput TCR beta sequencing was used to judge whether each TCR beta V gene segment behaved as functional or pseudogenic. Donor age, sex, ethnicity and CMV serostatus were compiled together with the repertoire data. In a later genetic analysis, genome-wide SNP genotypes for about three fifths of the 666 donors were used, and that subset was treated as a discovery cohort. Every discovery cohort repertoire had been produced on one sequencing platform. HLA typing included class I and class II loci at four-digit resolution. The number of donors typed differed by locus, with roughly 620-640 for A, B, C, DRB1 and DQB1, roughly 520 for DQA1, 600 to 610 for DPA1, and around 430 for DPB1. Roughly five DR-DQ haplotypes were treated as single units for association and clustering because of strong linkage in the cohort. Among roughly 400 genotyped donors of the cohort, an average of around 250,000 unique TCR beta nucleotide sequences was sequenced per donor, of which about 19% were non-productive. Here is what the overall study found, with its caveats: The sequencing pipeline was judged likely to have produced a cluster of highly shared sequence variants as a technical artifact. A later analysis found that TCR association rates varied across HLA loci, with DRB1 alleles showing the most associated TCRs and HLA-C alleles the fewest. In a later analysis, most CMV-associated TCR beta chains were found to appear HLA-restricted, with HLA associations seemingly driven largely by CMV exposure. A further reported finding was that TCR beta sequences accurately predicted the HLA-A and HLA-B alleles for most subjects in the first cohort. Sequencing depth was assumed to be roughly uniform across donors in the presence/absence analyses, though that assumption may not hold. In a later genetic analysis, a missense DCLRE1C variant was associated with V-gene and J-gene trimming of TCR beta chains, and the association was replicated in an independent cohort. The authors suggested that the approach could potentially be extended to other disease states and immunological phenotypes. The cohort was sequenced for TCR beta chains only, and without alpha or paired-chain data the features that could be detected were limited. A few of the identified cytomegalovirus-associated TCR beta chains were confirmed in vitro to be specific for cytomegalovirus antigens. Because counts were too low, under 20 rarely observed V segments, including chromosome 9 orphons, were left out of the earlier analysis of approximately 580 of the donors. For the cohort, immune exposure information was limited to CMV serostatus. A later analysis reported that several top co-occurrence clusters appeared linked to parvovirus B19, influenza, CMV and Epstein-Barr virus. Because HLA typing was unavailable for some donors at each locus, only the typed subset was used in association tests. According to a later genetic analysis, donors in an Asian-associated ancestry cluster had fewer N-insertions in productive TCRs than the approximately 650-donor mean. Across donors, most TCR sequences were observed very rarely, whereas some public TCRs were present in many individuals. In a later analysis, HLA-associated TCR beta chains showed more clonal expansion and lower generation probabilities than non-associated chains that were equally common. The classifier was reported to diagnose cytomegalovirus status with high specificity and sensitivity in both the original and validation cohorts. The 87-base-pair reads could not distinguish some IMGT-functional V segments, including TRBV6-2 and TRBV6-3, so those segments were excluded. A later analysis associated about 17,000 TCR beta sequences with specific HLA alleles at a false discovery rate of 0.05. When HLA alleles, especially DR and DQ, strongly co-occurred, TCR associations were difficult to assign to individual alleles. In the study, 150 to 200 TCR beta chains were listed as associated with cytomegalovirus. Linkage disequilibrium might explain the correlated functional status among segregating V segments, but an unknown experimental factor could not be excluded. An earlier analysis of around 540 of the donors showed that most TCR beta V segments appeared in productive rearrangements either about 90% or about 30% of the time, which broadly matched IMGT annotations.

Trimming takes 7 bases from V and 6 bases from J, and the germline ends sit 15 bases apart. CDR1 is given as MNHEY and CDR2 as SMNVEV, both from the germline V gene (reference sequence). CDR3 length: 13 amino acids, cysteine to phenylalanine. Only the CDR3 portion is preserved as DNA: 39 bases, with reading frame beginning at the first base. In total, 600 or so healthy bone marrow donors made up the cohort. All cohort members were sampled while nominally healthy, although unrecorded immune exposures were likely present. The donor was CMV seropositive and was included in the group of 250 to 300 seropositive cohort members. A peripheral blood sample was provided by each donor, and peripheral blood mononuclear cells were used for TCR beta sequencing. Genomic DNA extraction from the blood cell samples was performed with the Qiagen DNeasy Blood Extraction Kit.

The sequence derives from a man aged 35-49 years in good health and CMV-seropositive. This receptor chain uses TRBV27 and TRBJ1-2, with TRBD1 tentatively as D gene (6 bases match). The sequenced material came from PBMCs. The DNA sequence is as follows: TGTGCCAGCAAACTAACAGGGACAAATGGCTACACCTTC. Protein translation: CASKLTGTNGYTF.